These 20 T cell receptor beta chains originate from one sample sequenced in a study of blood T cell repertoires in COVID-19. Repertoires were generated with immunoSEQ multiplex PCR, while TCRdb's copy carries only in-frame clones and drops some. Here the sample spans over 75,000 clones, 80% being singletons. The sequencing input was peripheral blood. The receptors here all came from a woman in her 70s with acute or convalescent COVID-19.

The rearrangement links TRBV6-6 to TRBJ1-5; the D gene is possibly TRBD1 (5 bases). Germline CDR1 reads MNHNY; CDR2 reads SVGAGI (reference sequence). Trimming pared 2 bases from V and 2 bases from J, leaving 10 bases between. CDR3 length: 15 residues. CDR3 sequence reads: CASSYQGRGNQPQHF. For the CDR3, the DNA is TGTGCCAGCAGTTACCAGGGTCGGGGCAATCAGCCCCAGCATTTT.

The chain couples TRBV19 to TRBJ1-2, with TRBD1 as a possible D gene (6 bases). V was shortened by 6 bases and J by 0 bases, with 14 bases between the two germline ends. Germline loops: CDR1 LNHDA, CDR2 SQIVND (reference sequence). CDR3 length: 15 residues. The CDR3 DNA reads as TGTGCCAGTAGCATCTCGGGACAAACTAACTATGGCTACACCTTC. Translation gives CASSISGQTNYGYTF.

The V and J genes are TRBV4-2 and TRBJ1-3; D unclear. V was cut by 5 bases and J by 0 bases, with 11 bases left in between. Germline V gene sequence: CDR1 LGHNA, CDR2 YNFKEQ. The CDR3 covers 15 residues. Here the CDR3 reads CASSTEAFSGNTIYF. The DNA for the CDR3 is TGTGCCAGCAGCACGGAGGCCTTCTCTGGAAACACCATATATTTT.

CDR3 protein: CASSRDRTTNYGYTF. The CDR3 DNA is TGTGCCAGCAGCCGGGACAGGACGACTAACTATGGCTACACCTTC. The chain couples TRBV6-6 to TRBJ1-2; 8 nucleotides align to TRBD1. The CDR3 covers 15 residues. V lost 6 bases to trimming and J lost 0 bases; unmatched junction nucleotides: 6. Germline assignment: CDR1 MNHNY and CDR2 SVGAGI (reference sequence).

J is TRBJ2-7 and V is TRBV6-5; possibly TRBD1 for D (5 bases). V lost 7 bases and J 3 bases, leaving 16 bases between the germline ends. Per the germline V gene, CDR1 is MNHEY and CDR2 is SVGAGI. The CDR3 extends over 14 amino acids. Here the CDR3 reads CASTQGASSYEQYF. CDR3 sequence (DNA): TGTGCCAGCACCCAAGGGGCTTCGAGCTACGAGCAGTACTTC.

This chain connects TRBV6-5 to TRBJ2-5; D is unresolved. V lost 8 bases and J 5 bases, leaving 12 bases between the germline ends. Per the germline V gene, CDR1 is MNHEY and CDR2 is SVGAGI. The CDR3 runs to 12 residues. The CDR3 here is CASVRSLETQYF. In nucleotides, the CDR3 is TGTGCCAGCGTAAGGAGCCTCGAGACCCAGTACTTC.

The rearrangement uses TRBV3-1 (or the pseudogene TRBV3-2) and TRBJ1-4; TRBD1 is a possible D gene (6 bases). The V and J ends lost 0 bases and 5 bases respectively, with 13 bases between them. This CDR3 region has 16 residues. Looked up from germline, CDR1 is LGHDT and CDR2 is YNNKEL (reference sequence). The CDR3 protein is CASSQDFRGGNEKLFF. Written as DNA, the CDR3 is TGTGCCAGCAGCCAAGACTTTCGCGGGGGCAATGAAAAACTGTTTTTT.

This chain links TRBV24-1 with TRBJ2-7; TRBD1 agrees at 8 bases. CDR3 length equals 14 residues. V lost 4 bases, J lost 5 bases, and 6 bases stayed unmatched. The germline V gene has CDR1 KGHDR and CDR2 SFDVKD. The CDR3 DNA sequence: TGTGCCACCAGTGACCGAGGACAGGGCCACGAGCAGTACTTC. Translated, it gives CATSDRGQGHEQYF.

This chain links TRBV6-2 or TRBV6-3 with TRBJ1-5; 7 bases fit TRBD1. Germline CDR1 and CDR2: MNHEY and SVGEGT. There are 15 residues in the CDR3. V dropped 6 bases and J dropped 1; count of bases not matched to a gene: 6. The CDR3 DNA reads as TGTGCCAGCAGCCTAGGGGGCGGGAGCAATCAGCCCCAGCATTTT. It specifies CASSLGGGSNQPQHF.

This clone has only a few counts. This rearrangement joins TRBV6-5 to TRBJ1-5; weak D call: TRBD1 (5 bases). Germline V CDR1 and CDR2: MNHEY, SVGAGI. Trimming took off 11 bases at V and 6 bases at J, with 14 bases between the two ends. The CDR3 length is 12 residues. The CDR3 bases are TGTGCCGCCGGTCAGGGATTTCAGCCCCAGCATTTT. Its protein is CAAGQGFQPQHF.

Only a few counts were recorded for this clone. The chain has TRBV19 and TRBJ1-5; D may be TRBD1 (6 bases). V was pared by 3 bases and J by 1 base, with 10 bases between. CDR1 and CDR2 from the germline V gene are LNHDA and SQIVND (reference sequence). This CDR3 spans 15 amino acids. CDR3 nucleotide sequence: TGTGCCAGTAGTATCCCCGACAGGAGCAATCAGCCCCAGCATTTT. Protein sequence: CASSIPDRSNQPQHF.

The V and J genes are TRBV27 and TRBJ2-3; 9 bases are a match to TRBD2. Germline V gives CDR1 MNHEY, CDR2 SMNVEV (reference sequence). The CDR3 has 15 amino acids. V gave up 3 bases and J gave up 4 bases; unmatched junction bases: 5. The CDR3 spells CASSFIAGAADTQYF. The CDR3 DNA is TGTGCCAGCAGTTTCATAGCGGGAGCAGCAGATACGCAGTATTTT.

The genes are TRBV3-1 (or the pseudogene TRBV3-2) and TRBJ2-2; TRBD1 matches at 10 bases. V was clipped by 1 base and J by 4 bases; unmatched bases: 3. CDR1 LGHDT and CDR2 YNNKEL come from the germline V gene (reference sequence). This CDR3 comprises 16 residues. As DNA, the CDR3 is TGTGCCAGCAGCCAAGGGAGGACAGGGGGCACCGGGGAGCTGTTTTTT. Its translation is CASSQGRTGGTGELFF.

This clone came up a few times. The genes are TRBV5-1 and TRBJ1-4; the D gene is possibly TRBD1 (5 bases). Germline V CDR1 and CDR2: SGHRS, YFSETQ. V gave up 0 bases and J gave up 8 bases, with 14 bases separating them. The CDR3 consists of 15 residues. The CDR3 spells CASSLGSGVGEKLFF. CDR3 nucleotide sequence: TGCGCCAGCAGCTTGGGATCGGGGGTTGGGGAAAAACTGTTTTTT.

The chain is built from TRBV6-5 and TRBJ1-1, with 7 positions matching TRBD1. Germline V gene lookup returns CDR1 MNHEY and CDR2 SVGAGI. V dropped 8 bases and J dropped 5; count of bases not matched to a gene: 11. The CDR3 contains 14 residues. CDR3 in DNA: TGTGCCAGCTCAGGGGGGCGTATCGGAACTGAAGCTTTCTTT. Protein: CASSGGRIGTEAFF.

The chain carries TRBV7-9 and TRBJ1-3; unclear D gene. Trimming took off 8 bases at V and 0 bases at J, with 11 bases between the two ends. The CDR3 runs to 14 residues. Germline V gene sequence: CDR1 SEHNR, CDR2 FQNEAQ (reference sequence). DNA of the CDR3: TGTGCCAGCTCATTGGGAGGCTCTGGAAACACCATATATTTT. Translated: CASSLGGSGNTIYF.

The V call is TRBV12-3 or TRBV12-4, the J call TRBJ2-2; the D is unclear. This CDR3 is 13 amino acids long. Deletions cut 3 bases from V and 5 bases from J, with 7 bases between. CDR3 protein: CASSLVSTGELFF. CDR3 DNA sequence: TGTGCCAGCAGTTTGGTCAGTACCGGGGAGCTGTTTTTT.

The DNA for the CDR3 is TGTGCCAGCAGTTACTCCAGGGACACTGAAGCTTTCTTT. This sequence encodes CASSYSRDTEAFF. The chain uses TRBV6-5 and TRBJ1-1; a possible D gene is TRBD1 (5 bases). The CDR3 has 13 residues. V was trimmed by 0 bases and J by 3 bases, leaving 5 bases between them. Germline CDR1 and CDR2: MNHEY and SVGAGI.

The table lists this clone with a count of one. This sequence joins TRBV5-4 and TRBJ2-7; 10 positions agree with TRBD1. This CDR3 is built from 14 residues. The ends lost 5 bases at V and 2 bases at J; junction bases unmatched: 4. The germline V gene has CDR1 SGHNT and CDR2 YYREEE (reference sequence). The CDR3 protein is CASSRDRGTYEQYF. For the CDR3, the DNA is TGTGCCAGCAGTCGGGACAGGGGAACCTACGAGCAGTACTTC.

The chain couples TRBV12-1 to TRBJ2-6; TRBD1 was called by the table and not checked on the DNA. TRBV12-1 is noted as a pseudogene. The CDR3 length is 20 residues. The CDR3 spells CASHPPLQSPNGPGANVLTF. CDR3 coding DNA: TGTGCCAGCCACCCTCCCCTACAGTCCCCCAACGGTCCTGGGGCCAACGTCCTGACTTTC.